This TCR beta chain was found in a study of Graves' ophthalmopathy and Graves' hyperthyroidism. Overall study results and limits: Blood shared most expanded thyroid clonotypes above 0.001 frequency. Progression of ophthalmopathy was predicted by the model with 60% to 71% sensitivity and just under 75% specificity. A classifier, a 13-signature model, separated ophthalmopathy from stable hyperthyroidism with approximately 87% sensitivity and approximately 81% specificity.

Amplified TCR beta CDR3 regions were obtained using RNA transcripts as template. The library came from an HTBI-primed first-round RT-PCR and a second-round multiplex PCR. Via MiXCR, TCRdb re-called the multiplex PCR reads, giving one row per CDR3 protein. The profile shows about 640,000 distinct CDR3 sequences, approximately 39% of them singletons. V was shortened by 8 bases and J by 1 base, with 12 bases between the two germline ends. The germline V gene encodes CDR1 WSHSY and CDR2 SAAADI. The CDR3 sequence is 15 residues long. The sample holds many counts of this clonotype. Its specificity is unknown.

This TCR came from an adult man with Graves' ophthalmopathy. V and J are TRBV10-2 and TRBJ2-6; D might be TRBD1 (5 bases). Sequencing was done on a sample of peripheral blood. This CDR3 is CASGTGTSGANVLTF. The CDR3 DNA follows: TGCGCCAGCGGCACAGGAACATCTGGGGCCAACGTCCTGACTTTC.